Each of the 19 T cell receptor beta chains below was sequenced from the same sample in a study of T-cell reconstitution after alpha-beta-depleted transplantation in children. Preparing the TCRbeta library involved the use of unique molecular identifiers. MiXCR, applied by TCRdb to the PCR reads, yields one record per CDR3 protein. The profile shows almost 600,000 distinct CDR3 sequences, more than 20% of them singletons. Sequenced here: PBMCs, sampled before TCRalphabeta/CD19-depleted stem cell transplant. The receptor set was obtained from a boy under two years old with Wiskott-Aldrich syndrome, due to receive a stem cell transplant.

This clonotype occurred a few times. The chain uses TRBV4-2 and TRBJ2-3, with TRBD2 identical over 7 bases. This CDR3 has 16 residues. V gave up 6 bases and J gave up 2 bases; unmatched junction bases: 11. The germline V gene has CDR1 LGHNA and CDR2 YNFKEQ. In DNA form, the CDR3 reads TGTGCCAGCAGTCAATCCCCTAGCGGAGACACAGATACGCAGTATTTT. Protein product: CASSQSPSGDTDTQYF.

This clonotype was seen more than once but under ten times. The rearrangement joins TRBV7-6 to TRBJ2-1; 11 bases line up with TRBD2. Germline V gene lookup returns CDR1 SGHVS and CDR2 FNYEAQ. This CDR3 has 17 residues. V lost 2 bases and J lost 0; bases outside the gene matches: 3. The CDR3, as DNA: TGTGCCAGCAGCTTAAGGGGACTAGCGGCCTCCTACAATGAGCAGTTCTTC. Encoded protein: CASSLRGLAASYNEQFF.

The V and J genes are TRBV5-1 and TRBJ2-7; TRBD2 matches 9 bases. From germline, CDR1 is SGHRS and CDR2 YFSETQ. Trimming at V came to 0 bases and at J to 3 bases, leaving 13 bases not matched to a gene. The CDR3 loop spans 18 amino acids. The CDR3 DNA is TGCGCCAGCAGCTTGGACCTTCTAGCGGGACTCTGGTTCTACGAGCAGTACTTC. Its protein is CASSLDLLAGLWFYEQYF. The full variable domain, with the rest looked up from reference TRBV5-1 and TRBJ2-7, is KAGVTQTPRYLIKTRGQQVTLSCSPISGHRSVSWYQQTPGQGLQFLFEYFSETQRNKGNFPGRFSGRQFSNSRSEMNVSTLELGDSALYLCASSLDLLAGLWFYEQYFGPGTRLTVT.

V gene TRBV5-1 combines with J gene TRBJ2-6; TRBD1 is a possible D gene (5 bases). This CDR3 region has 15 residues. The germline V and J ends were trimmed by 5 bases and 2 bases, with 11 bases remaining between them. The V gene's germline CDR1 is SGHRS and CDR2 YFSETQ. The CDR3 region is CASRRDSAGANVLTF. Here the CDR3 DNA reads TGCGCCAGCAGAAGAGACAGTGCTGGGGCCAACGTCCTGACTTTC.

The CDR3 coding sequence is TGCAGTGCTAGAGATTGGGGGGGAGGGCCCAATGAGCAGTTCTTC. Its protein is CSARDWGGGPNEQFF. The V and J genes are TRBV20-1 and TRBJ2-1; TRBD2 agrees at 7 bases. CDR1 and CDR2 from the germline V gene are DFQATT and SNEGSKA (reference sequence). The CDR3 extends over 15 amino acids. The ends lost 0 bases at V and 6 bases at J; junction bases unmatched: 8.

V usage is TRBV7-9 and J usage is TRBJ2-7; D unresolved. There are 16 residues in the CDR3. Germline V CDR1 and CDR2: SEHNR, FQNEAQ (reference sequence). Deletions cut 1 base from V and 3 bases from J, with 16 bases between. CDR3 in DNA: TGTGCCAGCAGCTTAGGAATGGTAGGCGCAGGCTACGAGCAGTACTTC. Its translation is CASSLGMVGAGYEQYF.

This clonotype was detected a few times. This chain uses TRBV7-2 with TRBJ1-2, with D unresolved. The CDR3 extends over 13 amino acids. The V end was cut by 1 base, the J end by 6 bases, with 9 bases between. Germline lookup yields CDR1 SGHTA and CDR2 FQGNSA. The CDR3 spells CASSLDSLDGYTF. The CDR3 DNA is TGTGCCAGCAGCTTAGACAGTTTAGATGGCTACACCTTC.

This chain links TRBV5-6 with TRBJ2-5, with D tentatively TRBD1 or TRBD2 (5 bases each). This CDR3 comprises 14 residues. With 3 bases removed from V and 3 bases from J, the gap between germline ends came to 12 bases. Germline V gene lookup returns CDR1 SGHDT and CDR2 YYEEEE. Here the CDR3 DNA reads TGTGCCAGCAGCTATGGGACGGATAAAGAGACCCAGTACTTC. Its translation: CASSYGTDKETQYF.

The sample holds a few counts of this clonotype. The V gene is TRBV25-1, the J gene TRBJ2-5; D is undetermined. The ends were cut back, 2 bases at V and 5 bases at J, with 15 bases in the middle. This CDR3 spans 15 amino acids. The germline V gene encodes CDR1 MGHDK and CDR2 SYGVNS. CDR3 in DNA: TGTGCCAGCAGTGAAACCCTCCGGTTTCGGGAGACCCAGTACTTC. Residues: CASSETLRFRETQYF.

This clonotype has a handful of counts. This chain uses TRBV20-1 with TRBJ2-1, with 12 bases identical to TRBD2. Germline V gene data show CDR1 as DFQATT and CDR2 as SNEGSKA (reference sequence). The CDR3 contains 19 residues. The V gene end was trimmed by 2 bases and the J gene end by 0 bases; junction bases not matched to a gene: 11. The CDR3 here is CSARTFGLAGLSSYNEQFF. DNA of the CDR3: TGCAGTGCTAGAACTTTTGGACTAGCGGGATTAAGCTCCTACAATGAGCAGTTCTTC.

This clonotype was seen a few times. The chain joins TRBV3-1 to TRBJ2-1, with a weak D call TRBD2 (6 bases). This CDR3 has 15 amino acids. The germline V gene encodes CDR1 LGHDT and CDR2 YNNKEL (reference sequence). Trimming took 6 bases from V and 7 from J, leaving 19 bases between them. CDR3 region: CASSLRVGGWNEQFF. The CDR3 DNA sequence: TGTGCCAGCAGTCTCAGGGTGGGGGGATGGAATGAGCAGTTCTTC.

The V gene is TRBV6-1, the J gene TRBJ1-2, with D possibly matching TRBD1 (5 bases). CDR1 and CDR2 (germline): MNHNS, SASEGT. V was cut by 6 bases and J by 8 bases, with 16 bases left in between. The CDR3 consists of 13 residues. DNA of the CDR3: TGTGCCAGCAGGATCAGGGATGGTCGGGGCTACACCTTC. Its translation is CASRIRDGRGYTF.

DNA for the CDR3: TGTGCCAGCAGCTCGGGGCAGTGGACTAGCGGGGGGAACACCGGGGAGCTGTTTTTT. Residues: CASSSGQWTSGGNTGELFF. This chain connects TRBV11-2 to TRBJ2-2; TRBD2 aligns across 13 bases. CDR1 is SGHAT and CDR2 is FQNNGV in the germline V gene. V lost 4 bases and J lost 1; bases outside the gene matches: 9. The CDR3 has 19 residues.

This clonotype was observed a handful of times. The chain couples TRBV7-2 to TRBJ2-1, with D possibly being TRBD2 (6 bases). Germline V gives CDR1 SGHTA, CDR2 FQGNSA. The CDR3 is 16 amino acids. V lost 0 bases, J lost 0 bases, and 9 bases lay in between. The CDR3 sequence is CASSLALAVSYNEQFF. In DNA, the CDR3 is TGTGCCAGCAGCTTAGCGTTAGCGGTCTCCTACAATGAGCAGTTCTTC.

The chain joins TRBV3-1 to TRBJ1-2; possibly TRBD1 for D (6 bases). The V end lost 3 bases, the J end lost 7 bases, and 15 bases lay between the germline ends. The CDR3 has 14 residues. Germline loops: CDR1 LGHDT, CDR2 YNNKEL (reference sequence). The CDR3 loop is CASSQSRGGPGYTF. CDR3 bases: TGTGCCAGCAGCCAGTCCCGCGGGGGCCCTGGCTACACCTTC.

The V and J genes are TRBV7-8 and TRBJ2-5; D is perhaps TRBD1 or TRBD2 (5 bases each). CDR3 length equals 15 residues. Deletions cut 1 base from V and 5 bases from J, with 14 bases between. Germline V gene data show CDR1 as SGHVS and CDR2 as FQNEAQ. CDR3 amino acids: CASSLGSQGRETQYF. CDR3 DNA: TGTGCCAGCAGCTTAGGGTCCCAGGGACGGGAGACCCAGTACTTC.

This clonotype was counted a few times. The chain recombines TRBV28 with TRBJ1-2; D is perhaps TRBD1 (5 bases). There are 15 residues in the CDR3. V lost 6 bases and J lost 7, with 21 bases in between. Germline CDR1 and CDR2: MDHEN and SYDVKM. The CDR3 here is CASRRGRRPGIGYTF. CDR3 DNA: TGTGCCAGCAGAAGGGGACGGCGGCCGGGTATTGGCTACACCTTC.

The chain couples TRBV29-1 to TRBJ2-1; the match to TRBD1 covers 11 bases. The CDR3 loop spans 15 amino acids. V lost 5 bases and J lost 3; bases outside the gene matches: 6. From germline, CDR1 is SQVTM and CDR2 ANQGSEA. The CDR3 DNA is TGCAGCGTTCTGGACAGGGGGCAGGACTACAATGAGCAGTTCTTC. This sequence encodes CSVLDRGQDYNEQFF.

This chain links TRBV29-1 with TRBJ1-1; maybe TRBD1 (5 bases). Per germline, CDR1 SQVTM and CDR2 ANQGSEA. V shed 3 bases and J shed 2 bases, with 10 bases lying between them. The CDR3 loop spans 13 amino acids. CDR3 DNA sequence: TGCAGCGTTGATAGGGGAGAAAACACTGAAGCTTTCTTT. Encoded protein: CSVDRGENTEAFF.